This TCR beta chain was obtained from a study of human T cells and chemical hapten exposure. Whole-study results and caveats: Alopecia affecting every donor means their immune response may not match healthy people's.

This clonotype was counted ten times or more. As yet, its antigen is unknown. Specified time point: patch test 2, 6 weeks after DPC sensitization. Described treatment: therapeutic diphenylcyclopropenone sensitization with weekly scalp DPC. Those who donated were patients with alopecia, 18 to 70 years of age, and suitable for DPC. It was unfractionated whole blood from which total RNA was extracted. One entry per CDR3 protein results from TCRdb running MiXCR on the RACE reads. This table has about 82,000 distinct CDR3 sequences, about 6.3% appearing once. V was clipped by 3 bases and J by 2 bases; unmatched bases: 5. Germline lookup yields CDR1 SGHTA and CDR2 FQGNSA. This CDR3 region has 15 residues.

The sequence came from a woman in her twenties or thirties with alopecia areata. Some clones in this sample may be carry-over from other donors' samples. Sequenced here: whole blood, sampled in connection with sensitization to the hapten diphenylcyclopropenone (DPC). The chain is built from TRBV7-2 and TRBJ2-3; 7 bases match TRBD1. The CDR3 nucleotides are TGTGCCAGCAGCTTTATAACAGGGGCCACAGATACGCAGTATTTT. Its translation: CASSFITGATDTQYF. Based on the CDR3 plus reference TRBV7-2 and TRBJ2-3, the full variable domain is GAGVSQSPSNKVTEKGKDVELRCDPISGHTALYWYRQSLGQGLEFLIYFQGNSAPDKSGLPSDRFSAERTGGSVSTLTIQRTQQEDSAVYLCASSFITGATDTQYFGPGTRLTVL.